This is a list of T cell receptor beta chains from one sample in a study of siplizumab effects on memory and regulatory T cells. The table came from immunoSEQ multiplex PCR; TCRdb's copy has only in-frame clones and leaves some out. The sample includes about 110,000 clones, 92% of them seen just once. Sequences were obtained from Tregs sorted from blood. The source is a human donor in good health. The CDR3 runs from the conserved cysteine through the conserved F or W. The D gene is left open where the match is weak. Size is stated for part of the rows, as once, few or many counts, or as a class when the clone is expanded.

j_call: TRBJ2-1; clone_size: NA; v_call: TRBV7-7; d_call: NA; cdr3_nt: TGTGCCAGCGCTCCGGAGGGGCTTCGAAATGAGCAGTTCTTC; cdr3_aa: CASAPEGLRNEQFF
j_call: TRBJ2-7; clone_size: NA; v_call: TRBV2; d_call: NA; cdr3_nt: TGTGCCAGCAGTGAAGTGTACGAGCAGTACTTC; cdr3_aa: CASSEVYEQYF
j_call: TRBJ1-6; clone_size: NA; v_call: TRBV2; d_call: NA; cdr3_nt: TGTGCCAGCTCCCGGGACTTTAATTCACCCCTCCACTTT; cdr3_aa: CASSRDFNSPLHF
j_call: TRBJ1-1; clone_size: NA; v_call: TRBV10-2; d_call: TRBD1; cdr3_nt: TGCGCCGGGACGGGACAGATGAACACTGAAGCTTTCTTT; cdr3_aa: CAGTGQMNTEAFF
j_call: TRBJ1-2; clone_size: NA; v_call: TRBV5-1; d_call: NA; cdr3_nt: TGCGCCAGCAGCTTGGAGGGATTGGGGGAACTACAGGGCTACACCTTC; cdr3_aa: CASSLEGLGELQGYTF
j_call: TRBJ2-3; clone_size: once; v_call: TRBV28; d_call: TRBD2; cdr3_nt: TGTGCCAGCAGTACGATCGGACTAGCGGCTAGCACAGATACGCAGTATTTT; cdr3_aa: CASSTIGLAASTDTQYF
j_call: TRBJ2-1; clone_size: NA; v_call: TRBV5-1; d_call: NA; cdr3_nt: TGCGCCAGCAGCTTGGACTTCAGAGATTACAATGAGCAGTTCTTC; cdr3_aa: CASSLDFRDYNEQFF
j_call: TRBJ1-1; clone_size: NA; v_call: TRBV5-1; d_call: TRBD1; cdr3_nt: TGCGCCAGCAGCGTCAGGGGGTCGGGCACTGAAGCTTTCTTT; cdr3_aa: CASSVRGSGTEAFF
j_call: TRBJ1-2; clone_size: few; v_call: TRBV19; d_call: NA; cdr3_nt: TGTGCCAGTAGTTATCCTGGTGGCTACACCTTC; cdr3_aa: CASSYPGGYTF
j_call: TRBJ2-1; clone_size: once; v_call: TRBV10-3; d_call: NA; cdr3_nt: TGTGCCATCCGGTTAGACAGTGGAGGTGAGCAGTTCTTC; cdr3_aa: CAIRLDSGGEQFF
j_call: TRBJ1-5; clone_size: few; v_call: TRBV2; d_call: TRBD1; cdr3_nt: TGTGCCAGCAGTGAAGCGACCGGGACAGGGAATCAGCCCCAGCATTTT; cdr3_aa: CASSEATGTGNQPQHF
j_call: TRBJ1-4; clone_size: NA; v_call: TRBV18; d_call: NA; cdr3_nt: TGTGCCAGCTCGCTATCAGGGTCTAATGAAAAACTGTTTTTT; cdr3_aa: CASSLSGSNEKLFF
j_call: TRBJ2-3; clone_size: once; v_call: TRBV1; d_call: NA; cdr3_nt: TGCACCAGCAGCCAAGATCGGATCGGGGGGTTAGATACGCAGTATTTT; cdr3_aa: CTSSQDRIGGLDTQYF